What follows are 24 T cell receptor beta chains derived from one specimen sequenced in a study of cytomegalovirus exposure and HLA in healthy donors. In the PCR, 60 Vbeta and 13 Jbeta primers were used. Generated by immunoSEQ multiplex PCR, the TCRdb table keeps only in-frame clones and is missing some. The table shows just over 150,000 clones, with under 90% occurring only once. The source material was PBMCs. The receptors were gathered from a man younger than 30 in good health and CMV-seronegative.

In this sample, this clone turned up once. This sequence joins TRBV15 and TRBJ2-3; D unclear. Germline CDR1 reads LNHNV; CDR2 reads YYDKDF (reference sequence). Trimming removed 4 bases at V and 5 bases at J, with 10 bases between. CDR3 size: 13 residues. The CDR3 region is CATSILYRDTQYF. CDR3 in DNA: TGTGCCACCAGCATTCTATATAGAGATACGCAGTATTTT.

The chain employs TRBV5-1 and TRBJ1-1; D possibly corresponds to TRBD1 (5 bases). Germline-derived CDR1 and CDR2 are SGHRS and YFSETQ. Trimming cost V 3 bases and J 3 bases, with 9 bases left between them. The CDR3 runs 13 residues. CDR3 nucleotide sequence: TGCGCCAGCAGCTGGGGAGGGGACACTGAAGCTTTCTTT. This translates into CASSWGGDTEAFF.

The rearrangement links TRBV25-1 to TRBJ2-5; weak D call: TRBD2 (5 bases). Germline V gene sequence: CDR1 MGHDK, CDR2 SYGVNS. Trimming stripped 3 bases from V and 3 bases from J, with 14 bases between. The CDR3 sequence is 15 residues long. In DNA form, the CDR3 reads TGTGCCAGCAGTGACGGGATCGGGTCTAAAGAGACCCAGTACTTC. As protein: CASSDGIGSKETQYF.

The chain couples TRBV10-3 to TRBJ2-1, with D perhaps TRBD1 (5 bases). There are 18 residues in the CDR3. Germline-derived CDR1 and CDR2 are ENHRY and SYGVKD. Trimming removed 2 bases at V and 3 bases at J, with 20 bases between. DNA for the CDR3: TGTGCCATCAGTGAGCCTACGCTTAGGGGTGGGAACTACAATGAGCAGTTCTTC. Protein sequence: CAISEPTLRGGNYNEQFF.

V and J are TRBV5-6 and TRBJ2-2; perhaps TRBD1 as D (6 bases). The CDR3 is made up of 17 amino acids. Germline V gene sequence: CDR1 SGHDT, CDR2 YYEEEE. The V end was cut by 1 base, the J end by 6 bases, with 19 bases between. This CDR3 reads CASSLRGTPFKAGELFF. DNA of the CDR3: TGTGCCAGCAGCTTGCGTGGGACACCTTTTAAGGCCGGGGAGCTGTTTTTT.

In the case of this clone: The same CDR3 can be traced to other DNA sequences in this sample. J is TRBJ2-1 and V is TRBV28; TRBD2 matches 11 bases. The CDR3 spans 16 residues. Germline lookup yields CDR1 MDHEN and CDR2 SYDVKM. The V gene end was trimmed by 4 bases and the J gene end by 6 bases; junction bases not matched to a gene: 8. The DNA of the CDR3 is TGTGCCAGCAGTTCCCTATTTAGCGGGAGGGCCAATGAGCAGTTCTTC. It translates to CASSSLFSGRANEQFF.

With regard to this clone: This specimen includes other DNA sequences encoding the same CDR3. The DNA of the CDR3 is TGTGCCAGCAGTTATCTTAGGACGGGGGACGGCGAGCAGTACTTC. It is translated as CASSYLRTGDGEQYF. The gene calls are TRBV28 and TRBJ2-7, with D maybe TRBD2 (6 bases). This CDR3 is built from 15 residues. From germline, CDR1 is MDHEN and CDR2 SYDVKM. V shed 4 bases and J shed 6 bases, with 19 bases lying between them.

This chain links TRBV13 with TRBJ1-5, with D perhaps matching TRBD1 (5 bases). The CDR3 spans 12 residues. Germline CDR1 reads PRHDT; CDR2 reads FYEKMQ (reference sequence). The ends were cut back, 5 bases at V and 9 bases at J, with 11 bases in the middle. The CDR3 sequence is CASSLGRGPQHF. In DNA, the CDR3 is TGTGCCAGCAGCCTCGGTAGGGGGCCCCAGCATTTT.

The rearrangement joins TRBV28 to TRBJ1-4; possible D gene TRBD1, 6 bases. Germline CDR1 reads MDHEN; CDR2 reads SYDVKM. The V end was cut by 5 bases, the J end by 11 bases, with 12 bases between. CDR3 length: 12 residues. The CDR3 nucleotides are TGTGCCAGCAGTACGAACAGGGTGAAACTGTTTTTT. It translates to CASSTNRVKLFF.

The gene calls are TRBV7-9 and TRBJ2-5; 9 bases map to TRBD1. J gave up 2 bases and V 0 bases, and 4 bases lay outside the gene matches. Germline CDR1 SEHNR, CDR2 FQNEAQ (reference sequence). This CDR3 contains 16 residues. The CDR3 here is CASSLASGQGQETQYF. The CDR3 nucleotides read TGTGCCAGCAGCTTAGCCAGCGGACAGGGGCAAGAGACCCAGTACTTC.

The gene calls are TRBV9 and TRBJ1-1, with D perhaps TRBD1 (5 bases). The V end was cut by 3 bases, the J end by 3 bases, with 12 bases between. Germline V lookup: CDR1 SGDLS, CDR2 YYNGEE. The CDR3 consists of 14 residues. The CDR3 DNA follows: TGTGCCAGCAGCGGGGGGGAGGGTTACACTGAAGCTTTCTTT. Its protein is CASSGGEGYTEAFF. The whole variable domain, filled in from reference TRBV9 and TRBJ1-1, reads DSGVTQTPKHLITATGQRVTLRCSPRSGDLSVYWYQQSLDQGLQFLIQYYNGEERAKGNILERFSAQQFPDLHSELNLSSLELGDSALYFCASSGGEGYTEAFFGQGTRLTVV.

This chain uses TRBV6-5 with TRBJ2-3; D possibly corresponds to TRBD2 (6 bases). The V end was cut by 5 bases, the J end by 1 base, with 13 bases between. This CDR3 contains 15 residues. CDR1 is MNHEY and CDR2 is SVGAGI in the germline V gene. The CDR3 region is CASSATRGGTDTQYF. Here the CDR3 DNA reads TGTGCCAGCAGTGCGACTAGAGGGGGCACAGATACGCAGTATTTT.

This clone was counted only a few times. This sequence joins TRBV2 and TRBJ1-2; possible D gene TRBD1, 5 bases. V was clipped by 2 bases and J by 0 bases, with 7 bases between them. Germline-derived CDR1 and CDR2 are SNHLY and FYNNEI. This CDR3 is 14 amino acids long. CDR3 bases: TGTGCCAGCAGTGAAAGGGGCGCTAACTATGGCTACACCTTC. Amino acid sequence: CASSERGANYGYTF.

The CDR3 coding sequence is TGTGCCAGCAGCCCCAGAGGGGGGAGGGGTGAAAAACTGTTTTTT. Residues: CASSPRGGRGEKLFF. The chain is built from TRBV7-2 and TRBJ1-4; possibly TRBD1 for D (6 bases). The CDR3 contains 15 residues. Looked up from germline, CDR1 is SGHTA and CDR2 is FQGNSA. Trimming shortened V by 5 bases and J by 7 bases, and 17 bases separated the two germline ends.

This clone was picked up a small number of times. The gene calls are TRBV7-8 and TRBJ1-2; 7 nucleotides line up with TRBD1. The CDR3 has 16 residues. CDR1 SGHVS and CDR2 FQNEAQ come from the germline V gene. Trimming took 0 bases from V and 2 from J; bases not matched to a gene: 6. The CDR3 sequence: CASSLAQTGTNYGYTF. The CDR3 DNA reads TGTGCCAGCAGCTTAGCTCAGACAGGGACGAACTATGGCTACACCTTC.

This clone has a handful of counts. This sequence joins TRBV5-4 and TRBJ2-1; D remains unclear. This CDR3 has 12 residues. V lost 0 bases and J lost 8, with 6 bases in between. Germline CDR1 is SGHNT and CDR2 is YYREEE (reference sequence). CDR3 DNA: TGTGCCAGCAGCTTGGATCCAGATGAGCAGTTCTTC. Residues: CASSLDPDEQFF.

The V call is TRBV7-6, the J call TRBJ2-3; 9 positions match TRBD1. J gave up 4 bases and V 5 bases, and 13 bases lay outside the gene matches. The length of the CDR3 is 17 residues. Germline CDR1 and CDR2: SGHVS and FNYEAQ. CDR3 DNA: TGTGCCAGCAGCCCCGGGTTCGGGACAGGGTCGGCAGATACGCAGTATTTT. Translating gives CASSPGFGTGSADTQYF.

The chain joins TRBV28 to TRBJ1-2; unclear D gene. The V gene lost 5 bases and the J gene lost 4 bases, with 8 bases spanning the gap. CDR3 length equals 12 residues. Germline-derived CDR1 and CDR2 are MDHEN and SYDVKM. DNA of the CDR3: TGTGCCAGCAGTAGGACTTTCTATGGCTACACCTTC. Residues: CASSRTFYGYTF.

V is TRBV7-8 and J is TRBJ2-5; 7 positions agree with TRBD1. The CDR3 has 16 residues. The trim removed 5 bases at V and 5 bases at J, leaving 14 bases unmatched. The germline gives CDR1 SGHVS, CDR2 FQNEAQ. The CDR3 sequence is CASSPHPNRGRETQYF. The CDR3 DNA follows: TGTGCCAGCAGCCCCCATCCAAACAGGGGAAGGGAGACCCAGTACTTC.

The chain carries TRBV28 and TRBJ2-6; perhaps TRBD1 as D (6 bases). Germline V lookup: CDR1 MDHEN, CDR2 SYDVKM. The CDR3 length is 17 residues. V was clipped by 6 bases and J by 0 bases, with 15 bases between them. CDR3 sequence: CASSIRVGGSGANVLTF. The CDR3 DNA sequence: TGTGCCAGCAGCATTCGGGTAGGGGGCTCTGGGGCCAACGTCCTGACTTTC.

The chain has TRBV4-3 and TRBJ1-5; D not certain. Trimming removed 0 bases at V and 5 bases at J, with 11 bases between. CDR3 size: 15 residues. The germline V gene has CDR1 LGHNA and CDR2 YSLEER. The CDR3 coding sequence is TGCGCCAGCAGCCAAGATGTGGAGCAATATCAGCCCCAGCATTTT. Translation: CASSQDVEQYQPQHF.

The chain uses TRBV5-1 and TRBJ2-2; D is possibly TRBD1 (5 bases). This CDR3 has 14 amino acids. V lost 2 bases and J lost 7, with 12 bases in between. The germline V gene has CDR1 SGHRS and CDR2 YFSETQ. CDR3 nucleotide sequence: TGCGCCAGCAGCTTCGACAGCAAGGGCGGGGAGCTGTTTTTT. Protein product: CASSFDSKGGELFF. Together with reference TRBV5-1 and TRBJ2-2, the CDR3 gives the full variable domain: KAGVTQTPRYLIKTRGQQVTLSCSPISGHRSVSWYQQTPGQGLQFLFEYFSETQRNKGNFPGRFSGRQFSNSRSEMNVSTLELGDSALYLCASSFDSKGGELFFGEGSRLTVL.

This sequence joins TRBV9 and TRBJ2-7; 9 positions agree with TRBD1. The CDR3 runs 14 residues. Per germline, CDR1 SGDLS and CDR2 YYNGEE. Trimming at V came to 4 bases and at J to 2 bases, leaving 4 bases not matched to a gene. This chain's CDR3 is CASSPRQGAYEQYF. DNA of the CDR3: TGTGCCAGCAGCCCCAGACAGGGGGCCTACGAGCAGTACTTC. Full variable domain (missing parts from reference TRBV9 and TRBJ2-7): DSGVTQTPKHLITATGQRVTLRCSPRSGDLSVYWYQQSLDQGLQFLIQYYNGEERAKGNILERFSAQQFPDLHSELNLSSLELGDSALYFCASSPRQGAYEQYFGPGTRLTVT.

This rearrangement joins TRBV6-5 to TRBJ1-3; no firm D call. CDR3 size: 14 residues. Per germline, CDR1 MNHEY and CDR2 SVGAGI. The germline V and J ends were trimmed by 2 bases and 0 bases, with 5 bases remaining between them. The CDR3 loop is CASSYAASGNTIYF. The CDR3 coding sequence is TGTGCCAGCAGTTACGCGGCCTCTGGAAACACCATATATTTT.